This T cell receptor (beta chain) appears in the sequencing data of a study of shared clonotypes between healthy human individuals. Study-wide findings and caveats: Sorted-subset samples were not fully sequenced, rarefaction indicated.

The repertoire was sequenced with immunoSEQ multiplex PCR; TCRdb's copy has only in-frame clones and lacks some. The sample lists over a million clones, approximately 97% seen once, with roughly 1.2% in the top ten. Only one count was recorded for this clone. Its antigen is not known. Germline V gene sequence: CDR1 SEHNR, CDR2 FQNEAQ (reference sequence). The CDR3 is 15 amino acids. The V and J ends lost 6 bases and 7 bases, in that order; junction bases with no gene match: 10. The J gene is TRBJ2-1, the V gene TRBV7-9; 9 bases map to TRBD1. The source of this sequence is a man younger than 40 in good health. Sequencing was performed on naive CD4+ T cells sorted from blood. The subset was: CD45RA+ positively selected. This CDR3 reads CASSAGQGFKNEQFF. The CDR3 DNA reads TGTGCCAGCAGTGCGGGACAGGGTTTTAAGAATGAGCAGTTCTTC.